The 31 T cell receptor beta chains given below trace back to one sample, sequenced in a study of blood T cell repertoires in COVID-19 (dated by TCRdb to the early 2020s). Libraries were prepared through the immunoSEQ multiplex PCR assay. TCRdb mirrors the immuneACCESS table, restricted to in-frame sequences. Some clones are absent from its copies; in checked studies, under half trace to an unresolved V gene, and the reason for the others is unknown. This sample is represented by 150,000 to 200,000 clones; more than 75% of them were singletons. Clones ranked in the top ten supply 15% to 20% of the sample. Source material: PBMCs or T cells enriched from blood (not recorded which). The receptor source for this set is a woman between 45 and 60 years old who had recovered from COVID-19.

The gene calls are TRBV6-2 or TRBV6-3 and TRBJ2-1, with a possible D match to TRBD1 (5 bases). Germline values: CDR1 MNHEY, CDR2 SVGEGT. The germline V and J ends were trimmed by 2 bases and 8 bases, with 13 bases remaining between them. CDR3 length: 14 residues. The CDR3 DNA follows: TGTGCCAGCAGTTACCTGCCAAGGGGTGATGAGCAGTTCTTC. It translates to CASSYLPRGDEQFF.

The V call is TRBV19, the J call TRBJ1-5; TRBD1 aligns across 10 bases. This CDR3 is built from 13 residues. Trimming at V came to 11 bases and at J to 4 bases, leaving 5 bases not matched to a gene. The germline CDR1 and CDR2 sequences are LNHDA and SQIVND (reference sequence). The CDR3 DNA reads TGTGCCGCCGACAGGGGGCAAAATCAGCCCCAGCATTTT. It translates to CAADRGQNQPQHF. The variable domain in full, with the rest retrieved from reference TRBV19 and TRBJ1-5, is DGGITQSPKYLFRKEGQNVTLSCEQNLNHDAMYWYRQDPGQGLRLIYYSQIVNDFQKGDIAEGYSVSREKKESFPLTVTSAQKNPTAFYLCAADRGQNQPQHFGDGTRLSIL.

The V gene is TRBV10-3, the J gene TRBJ2-7, with 10 bases that match TRBD2. CDR3 length: 16 amino acids. Germline CDR1 is ENHRY and CDR2 is SYGVKD. Trimming cost V 4 bases and J 6 bases; bases outside gene matches: 12. The CDR3 protein is CAISVSSGSILGEQYF. As DNA, the CDR3 is TGTGCCATCAGTGTGTCTAGCGGGAGTATCCTTGGCGAGCAGTACTTC.

This chain links TRBV7-6 with TRBJ2-5, with D possibly matching TRBD2 (7 bases). Trimming left V 5 bases short and J 2 bases short, with 18 bases between. CDR1 and CDR2 (germline): SGHVS, FNYEAQ. The CDR3 is made up of 16 amino acids. CDR3 loop: CASSPQGRDPQETQYF. CDR3 DNA: TGTGCCAGCAGCCCCCAGGGGAGGGATCCTCAAGAGACCCAGTACTTC.

This chain joins TRBV7-2 and TRBJ2-2; D call uncertain. The CDR3 runs to 13 residues. Trimming left V 0 bases short and J 9 bases short, with 8 bases between. Germline loops: CDR1 SGHTA, CDR2 FQGNSA. The DNA for the CDR3 is TGTGCCAGCAGCTTAGCCAGGTCCCGGGAGCTGTTTTTT. Its translation is CASSLARSRELFF.

The chain is built from TRBV7-9 and TRBJ1-4; no definite D call. From germline, CDR1 is SEHNR and CDR2 FQNEAQ (reference sequence). V was trimmed by 5 bases and J by 6 bases, leaving 16 bases between them. The CDR3 sequence is 15 residues long. The CDR3 DNA reads as TGTGCCAGCAGCACCTTCGAGGAGGGAGATGAAAAACTGTTTTTT. Translation: CASSTFEEGDEKLFF.

V is TRBV25-1 and J is TRBJ2-7, with no clear D. The CDR3 runs to 13 residues. V was pared by 7 bases and J by 6 bases, with 16 bases between. Looked up from germline, CDR1 is MGHDK and CDR2 is SYGVNS. In DNA, the CDR3 is TGTGCCAGCAACCTTTATCTCGGTTCCGAGCAGTACTTC. It specifies CASNLYLGSEQYF.

This clone was seen repeatedly, ten times or more. Within the sample, other DNA sequences also encode this same CDR3. The chain recombines TRBV6-5 with TRBJ1-6, with TRBD1 matching over 7 bases. Germline CDR1 and CDR2: MNHEY and SVGAGI. The CDR3 runs to 15 residues. With 0 bases clipped from V and 8 bases from J, the junction kept 4 bases outside the gene matches. The CDR3 sequence is CASSYSRQGDSPLHF. The CDR3, as DNA: TGTGCCAGCAGTTACTCACGGCAGGGGGATTCACCCCTCCACTTT.

This chain links TRBV3-1 (or the pseudogene TRBV3-2) with TRBJ2-1; D possibly corresponds to TRBD2 (5 bases). CDR3 length equals 16 residues. Germline V gene data show CDR1 as LGHDT and CDR2 as YNNKEL (reference sequence). V was trimmed by 3 bases and J by 5 bases, leaving 17 bases between them. CDR3 DNA: TGTGCCAGCAGCCACAGCCGGGATCGCAACAACAATGAGCAGTTCTTC. Translating gives CASSHSRDRNNNEQFF.

The chain couples TRBV11-2 to TRBJ2-7; 12 bases fit TRBD2. Looked up from germline, CDR1 is SGHAT and CDR2 is FQNNGV. V trimming: 5 bases; J trimming: 4 bases; junction bases outside the gene matches: 6. The CDR3 runs 15 residues. This CDR3 is CASSARTSGIYEQYF. The CDR3 bases are TGTGCCAGCAGCGCCCGGACTAGCGGGATATACGAGCAGTACTTC.

The chain carries TRBV12-3 or TRBV12-4 and TRBJ1-6; D call uncertain. The V and J ends lost 3 bases and 6 bases respectively, with 6 bases between them. The CDR3 is 13 residues long. This chain's CDR3 is CASSFAGNSPLHF. The CDR3 DNA is TGTGCCAGCAGTTTTGCGGGTAATTCACCCCTCCACTTT.

CDR3: CATLAGGRETQYF. CDR3 bases: TGTGCCACCTTAGCGGGCGGACGGGAGACCCAGTACTTC. The chain has TRBV28 and TRBJ2-5; 7 bases agree with TRBD2. J lost 5 bases, V lost 10 bases, and 10 bases had no gene match. The germline V gene encodes CDR1 MDHEN and CDR2 SYDVKM. The CDR3 is made up of 13 amino acids.

The V and J genes are TRBV3-1 (or the pseudogene TRBV3-2) and TRBJ1-2, with 9 bases that match TRBD1. The CDR3 has 19 residues. Germline V gives CDR1 LGHDT, CDR2 YNNKEL (reference sequence). V shed 2 bases and J 5 bases; nucleotides not matched to a gene: 18. The CDR3 loop reads CASSQPAGGSQGARYGYTF. The CDR3 DNA reads as TGTGCCAGCAGCCAACCCGCTGGGGGATCACAGGGGGCTAGGTATGGCTACACCTTC.

The J gene is TRBJ2-7, the V gene TRBV7-2; possible D gene TRBD2, 5 bases. Germline values: CDR1 SGHTA, CDR2 FQGNSA. The CDR3 is 13 residues long. Trimming removed 5 bases from V and 3 bases from J, with 11 bases in between. The CDR3 sequence: CASSLQAVYEQYF. The CDR3, as DNA: TGTGCCAGCAGCCTTCAAGCGGTCTACGAGCAGTACTTC.

The V gene is TRBV27, the J gene TRBJ1-4; 7 bases are shared with TRBD1. Germline V gene sequence: CDR1 MNHEY, CDR2 SMNVEV (reference sequence). This CDR3 region has 13 residues. The junction had 2 bases not matched to a gene; V was cut back by 6 bases and J by 4 bases. The CDR3 here is CASRGQSNEKLFF. In nucleotides, the CDR3 is TGTGCCAGCAGGGGACAGAGTAATGAAAAACTGTTTTTT.

This chain links TRBV7-2 with TRBJ1-5, with 8 bases aligning to TRBD1. V gave up 5 bases and J gave up 5 bases; unmatched junction bases: 5. There are 14 residues in the CDR3. Germline loops: CDR1 SGHTA, CDR2 FQGNSA. CDR3 coding DNA: TGTGCCAGCAGCCCCAGGGGACAGGATCAGCCCCAGCATTTT. This sequence encodes CASSPRGQDQPQHF.

The rearrangement uses TRBV6-5 and TRBJ2-7; D is possibly TRBD2 (6 bases). In germline, CDR1 is MNHEY, CDR2 SVGAGI. Trimming took 5 bases from V and 3 from J, leaving 14 bases between them. This CDR3 is 14 amino acids long. CDR3: CASSTGLKLYEQYF. The CDR3 DNA reads TGTGCCAGCAGTACGGGACTGAAACTCTACGAGCAGTACTTC.

The V gene is TRBV9, the J gene TRBJ1-2; 9 bases match TRBD1. J was trimmed by 7 bases and V by 3 bases; bases with no gene match: 7. From germline, CDR1 is SGDLS and CDR2 YYNGEE. The CDR3 loop spans 14 amino acids. The CDR3 DNA reads TGTGCCAGCAGCGGCCACGGACAGGGGCTTGGCTACACCTTC. It translates to CASSGHGQGLGYTF.

The rearrangement joins TRBV27 to TRBJ2-7; TRBD1 is a possible D gene (6 bases). The V and J ends lost 2 bases and 3 bases respectively, with 14 bases between them. The CDR3 covers 15 residues. Germline V CDR1 and CDR2: MNHEY, SMNVEV (reference sequence). The CDR3 protein is CASSLETGIIYEQYF. The DNA for the CDR3 is TGTGCCAGCAGTTTAGAGACAGGTATTATCTACGAGCAGTACTTC.

The V gene is TRBV7-9, the J gene TRBJ1-2, with unresolved D. This CDR3 has 14 residues. Germline loops: CDR1 SEHNR, CDR2 FQNEAQ (reference sequence). V was cut by 6 bases and J by 7 bases, with 18 bases left in between. The CDR3 DNA reads as TGTGCCAGCAGAAACGAAGGGTGGGGAGCTGGCTACACCTTC. Its translation: CASRNEGWGAGYTF.

V gene TRBV18 combines with J gene TRBJ1-3; D remains unclear. V was shortened by 3 bases and J by 7 bases, with 13 bases between the two germline ends. The germline gives CDR1 KGHSH, CDR2 LQKENI. CDR3 size: 14 residues. The CDR3 region is CASSPYQAANTIYF. Here the CDR3 DNA reads TGTGCCAGCTCACCGTATCAAGCGGCGAACACCATATATTTT.

J is TRBJ1-5 and V is TRBV7-2, with 9 bases identical to TRBD1. V lost 5 bases and J lost 6; bases outside the gene matches: 8. In germline, CDR1 is SGHTA, CDR2 FQGNSA. This CDR3 has 15 residues. CDR3 amino acids: CASSIRQGEVQPQHF. The CDR3 DNA reads TGTGCCAGCAGCATCCGACAGGGGGAGGTTCAGCCCCAGCATTTT.

This chain links TRBV19 with TRBJ1-5; perhaps TRBD1 as D (5 bases). V lost 4 bases, J lost 2 bases, and 15 bases lay in between. The CDR3 extends over 16 amino acids. From germline, CDR1 is LNHDA and CDR2 SQIVND (reference sequence). For the CDR3, the DNA is TGTGCCAGTAGTAGGTCGGCGGGGGTTGGCAATCAGCCCCAGCATTTT. It translates to CASSRSAGVGNQPQHF. The full variable domain, rest sourced from reference TRBV19 and TRBJ1-5, is DGGITQSPKYLFRKEGQNVTLSCEQNLNHDAMYWYRQDPGQGLRLIYYSQIVNDFQKGDIAEGYSVSREKKESFPLTVTSAQKNPTAFYLCASSRSAGVGNQPQHFGDGTRLSIL.

This sequence joins TRBV6-1 and TRBJ2-7; 9 nucleotides line up with TRBD2. This CDR3 region has 15 residues. Germline values: CDR1 MNHNS, CDR2 SASEGT. With V trimmed by 2 bases and J by 0 bases, 2 bases remained unmatched. The CDR3 nucleotides are TGTGCCAGCAGTGAACTGACTAGCGGCTCCTACGAGCAGTACTTC. It specifies CASSELTSGSYEQYF.

The chain combines TRBV2 with TRBJ1-2; possible D gene TRBD1, 6 bases. V gave up 8 bases and J gave up 8 bases, with 21 bases separating them. The CDR3 sequence is 14 residues long. The germline V gene has CDR1 SNHLY and CDR2 FYNNEI. The CDR3 sequence is CASAGVSGFDGYTF. CDR3 bases: TGTGCCAGCGCAGGGGTTTCGGGATTCGACGGCTACACCTTC.

This chain connects TRBV6-5 to TRBJ2-1; perhaps TRBD1 as D (6 bases). The CDR3 spans 13 residues. Per the germline V gene, CDR1 is MNHEY and CDR2 is SVGAGI. The ends were cut back, 6 bases at V and 5 bases at J, with 11 bases in the middle. CDR3 nucleotide sequence: TGTGCCAGCAGAGGGGACACAAACAATGAGCAGTTCTTC. Translating it yields CASRGDTNNEQFF.

The chain is built from TRBV28 and TRBJ1-4; 7 bases map to TRBD1. Germline V lookup: CDR1 MDHEN, CDR2 SYDVKM. The junction had 8 bases not matched to a gene; V was cut back by 5 bases and J by 8 bases. CDR3 length: 14 amino acids. In nucleotides, the CDR3 is TGTGCCAGCAGTCCCCGACAGGGTCGAGAAAAACTGTTTTTT. Translation gives CASSPRQGREKLFF.

This clone was seen a handful of times. CDR3 nucleotide sequence: TGTGCCAGCAGCCCCCGAGAATACAATGAGCAGTTCTTC. This translates into CASSPREYNEQFF. The chain is built from TRBV14 and TRBJ2-1; D remains ambiguous. In germline, CDR1 is SGHDN, CDR2 FVKESK. V was cut by 4 bases and J by 4 bases, with 8 bases left in between. This CDR3 is 13 amino acids long.

The rearrangement links TRBV24-1 to TRBJ2-3, with D perhaps matching TRBD1 (5 bases). The CDR3 covers 13 residues. The germline gives CDR1 KGHDR, CDR2 SFDVKD. V dropped 6 bases and J dropped 2 bases, with 8 bases sitting between them. In DNA form, the CDR3 reads TGTGCCACCAGTCAGGGAAACACAGATACGCAGTATTTT. Encoded protein: CATSQGNTDTQYF.

The genes are TRBV9 and TRBJ2-1, with 10 bases lining up with TRBD2. Germline V gene data show CDR1 as SGDLS and CDR2 as YYNGEE. The trim removed 0 bases at V and 3 bases at J, leaving 6 bases unmatched. The length of the CDR3 is 17 residues. The chain's CDR3 is CASSVASGRAHYNEQFF. The CDR3 bases are TGTGCCAGCAGCGTAGCAAGCGGGAGGGCCCACTACAATGAGCAGTTCTTC. The entire variable domain, with the rest obtained from reference TRBV9 and TRBJ2-1, is as follows: DSGVTQTPKHLITATGQRVTLRCSPRSGDLSVYWYQQSLDQGLQFLIQYYNGEERAKGNILERFSAQQFPDLHSELNLSSLELGDSALYFCASSVASGRAHYNEQFFGPGTRLTVL.

Only a few counts were recorded for this clone. This chain joins TRBV7-3 and TRBJ2-2; D perhaps matches TRBD1 (5 bases). Germline V gene sequence: CDR1 SGHTA, CDR2 FQGTGA. Trimming pared 2 bases from V and 9 bases from J, leaving 10 bases between. This CDR3 is 13 amino acids long. The CDR3 region is CASSLAGSRELFF. As DNA, the CDR3 is TGTGCCAGCAGCTTAGCAGGGTCCCGGGAGCTGTTTTTT.